This record covers a single T cell receptor beta chain. Its antigen is currently unknown. The data belong to a study of metastatic and nonmetastatic thyroid tumors. Study as a whole: Samples came from malignant and benign thyroid patients, and repertoires were compared across blood and tumor or nodule tissue.

Study-wide results and caveats: Significantly higher TCR beta diversity was reportedly seen in malignant thyroid tumors than benign nodules, in blood and tumor.

Original data processing: Built for papillary thyroid cancer, a distant-metastasis classifier drew on CDR3 differences across clinicopathological groups. TCRdb reanalyzed the PCR reads with MiXCR. These V and J calls derive from TCRdb rather than the authors' analysis. The sample holds 20,000 to 25,000 clones, 20% to 25% seen once. Ahead of thyroid surgery, no patient had received treatment of any kind. Germline lookup yields CDR1 DFQATT and CDR2 SNEGSKA (reference sequence). This CDR3 is 17 amino acids long. V dropped 0 bases and J dropped 4; count of bases not matched to a gene: 10. Sequences were obtained from tumor tissue. The J gene is TRBJ2-5, the V gene TRBV20-1; TRBD2 agrees at 11 bases. The sequence was collected from a female donor with papillary thyroid cancer or a benign thyroid nodule (not recorded which). Some clones in this sample may be carry-over from other donors' samples. CDR3 DNA: TGCAGTGCTAGAGAAGGCTTTAGCGGGAGGGCCGGAGAGACCCAGTACTTC. Its protein product is CSAREGFSGRAGETQYF.